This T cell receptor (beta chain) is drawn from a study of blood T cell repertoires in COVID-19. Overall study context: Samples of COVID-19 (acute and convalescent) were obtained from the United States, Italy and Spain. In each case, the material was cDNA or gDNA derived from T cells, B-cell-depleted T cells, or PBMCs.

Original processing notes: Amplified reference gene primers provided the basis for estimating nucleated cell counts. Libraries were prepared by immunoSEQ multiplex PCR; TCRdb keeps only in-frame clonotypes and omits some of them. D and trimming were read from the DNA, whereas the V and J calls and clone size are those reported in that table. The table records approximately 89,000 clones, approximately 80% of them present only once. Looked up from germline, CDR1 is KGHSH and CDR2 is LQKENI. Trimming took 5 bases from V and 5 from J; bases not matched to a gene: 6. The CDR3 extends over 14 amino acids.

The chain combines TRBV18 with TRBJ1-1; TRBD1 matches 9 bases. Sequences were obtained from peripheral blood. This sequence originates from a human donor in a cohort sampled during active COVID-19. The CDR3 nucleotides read TGTGCCAGCTCATCCGGGACAGGGTTTACTGAAGCTTTCTTT. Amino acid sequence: CASSSGTGFTEAFF.